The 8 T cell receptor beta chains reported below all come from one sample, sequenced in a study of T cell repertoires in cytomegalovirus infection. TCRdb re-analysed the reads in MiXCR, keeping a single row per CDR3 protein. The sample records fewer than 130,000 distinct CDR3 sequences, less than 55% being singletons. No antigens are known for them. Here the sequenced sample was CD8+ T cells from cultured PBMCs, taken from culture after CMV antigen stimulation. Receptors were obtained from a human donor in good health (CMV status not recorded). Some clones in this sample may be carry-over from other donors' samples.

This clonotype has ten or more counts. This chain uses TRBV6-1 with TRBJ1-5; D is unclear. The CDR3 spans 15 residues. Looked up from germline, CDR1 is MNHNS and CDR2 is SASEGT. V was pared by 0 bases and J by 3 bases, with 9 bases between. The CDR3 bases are TGTGCCAGCAGTGAAGCATATGGATACAATCAGCCCCAGCATTTT. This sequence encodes CASSEAYGYNQPQHF.

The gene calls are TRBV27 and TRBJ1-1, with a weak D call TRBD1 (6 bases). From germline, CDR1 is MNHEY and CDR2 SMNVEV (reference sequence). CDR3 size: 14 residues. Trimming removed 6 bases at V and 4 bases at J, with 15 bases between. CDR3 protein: CASSGRGKATEAFF. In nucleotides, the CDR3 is TGTGCCAGCAGCGGCAGGGGTAAGGCCACTGAAGCTTTCTTT.

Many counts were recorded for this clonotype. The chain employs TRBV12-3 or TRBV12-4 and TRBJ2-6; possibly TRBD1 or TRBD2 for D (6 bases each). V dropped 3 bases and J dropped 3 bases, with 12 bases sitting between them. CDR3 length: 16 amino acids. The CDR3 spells CASSFLRGDGANVLTF. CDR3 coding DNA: TGTGCCAGCAGTTTCCTGAGGGGGGATGGGGCCAACGTCCTGACTTTC.

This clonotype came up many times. CDR3 sequence reads: CASRGGGDNEQFF. The DNA for the CDR3 is TGTGCCAGCAGAGGTGGAGGGGACAATGAGCAGTTCTTC. V is TRBV11-3 and J is TRBJ2-1, with D possibly matching TRBD2 (6 bases). This CDR3 contains 13 residues. The germline V and J ends were trimmed by 6 bases and 5 bases, with 11 bases remaining between them. In germline, CDR1 is SGHNT, CDR2 YENEEA.

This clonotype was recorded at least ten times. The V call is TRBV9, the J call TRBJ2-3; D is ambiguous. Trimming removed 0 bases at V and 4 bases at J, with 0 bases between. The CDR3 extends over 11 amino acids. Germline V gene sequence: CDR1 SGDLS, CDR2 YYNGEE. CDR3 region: CASSVADTQYF. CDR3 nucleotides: TGTGCCAGCAGCGTAGCAGATACGCAGTATTTT.

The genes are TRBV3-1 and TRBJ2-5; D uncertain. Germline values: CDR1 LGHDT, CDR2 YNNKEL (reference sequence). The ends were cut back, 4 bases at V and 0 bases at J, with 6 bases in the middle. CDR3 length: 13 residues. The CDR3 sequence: CASSPWNQETQYF. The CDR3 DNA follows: TGTGCCAGCAGCCCCTGGAACCAAGAGACCCAGTACTTC.

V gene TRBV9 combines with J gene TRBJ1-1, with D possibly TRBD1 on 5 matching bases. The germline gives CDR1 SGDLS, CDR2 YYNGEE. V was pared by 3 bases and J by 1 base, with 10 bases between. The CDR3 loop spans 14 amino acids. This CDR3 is CASSGQGRNTEAFF. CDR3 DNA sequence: TGTGCCAGCAGCGGGCAGGGAAGGAACACTGAAGCTTTCTTT.

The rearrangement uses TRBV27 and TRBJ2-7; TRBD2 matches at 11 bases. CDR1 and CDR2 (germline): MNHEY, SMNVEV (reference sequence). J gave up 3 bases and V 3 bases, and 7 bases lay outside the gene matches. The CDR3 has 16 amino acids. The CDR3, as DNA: TGTGCCAGCAGTTTTAGCGGGGGGGCCTCTTTCTACGAGCAGTACTTC. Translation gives CASSFSGGASFYEQYF.